A selection of T cell receptor beta chains follows, all from one sample in a study of T-cell reconstitution after alpha-beta-depleted transplantation in children. TCRdb re-called the PCR reads with MiXCR, one entry per CDR3 protein. Of 750,000 to 950,000 distinct CDR3 sequences listed, under 20% are singletons. The sample consisted of PBMCs, mostly from graft donor cells, taken 360 days after TCRalphabeta/CD19-depleted stem cell transplant. The receptors originated from a male patient aged 10-17 years who had a stem cell transplant for acute lymphoblastic leukemia, so the T cells may come from the graft donor. CDR3s leave out the opening cysteine and the closing phenylalanine or tryptophan. D genes are given only for firm matches.

j_gene,len,v_gene,d_gene,CDR3aa
TRBJ1-5,11,TRBV29-1,.,SVRDFSNQPQH
TRBJ2-7,11,TRBV29-1,TRBD2,SVVTSGTYEQY
TRBJ2-7,10,TRBV18,.,ASSPGGDRLY
TRBJ2-3,11,TRBV20-1,.,SVHPDLTDTQY
TRBJ2-7,15,TRBV5-1,TRBD1,ASSLAPADRGFYEQY
TRBJ2-3,12,TRBV20-1,.,SASERVVTDTQY
TRBJ1-1,14,TRBV5-1,.,ASSLGSRNMNTEAF
TRBJ2-1,10,TRBV19,TRBD1,ASSTRQGRQF
TRBJ2-1,14,TRBV19,.,ASSMGMEGRYNEQF
TRBJ2-2,14,TRBV15,.,ATSRDTHSNTGELF
TRBJ2-2,9,TRBV4-2,.,ASSRPGELF
TRBJ2-3,16,TRBV6-5,TRBD2,ASSYWPSGSGITDTQY
TRBJ1-6,13,TRBV5-1,.,ASSPAQGKRSPLH
TRBJ2-3,11,TRBV13,.,ASSSAVWDTQY
TRBJ2-3,12,TRBV29-1,TRBD1,SVEGQGSADTQY
TRBJ1-4,13,TRBV2,.,ASSEWSRTNEKLF
TRBJ1-2,12,TRBV20-1,.,SASPPNGNYGYT
TRBJ2-1,15,TRBV7-2,TRBD2,ASSLEGLAGFGDEQF
TRBJ2-1,19,TRBV5-1,.,ASSDRTGGLAVLSSYNEQF
TRBJ1-4,15,TRBV14,.,ASSQGGTNILNEKLF
TRBJ2-2,13,TRBV6-1,TRBD1,ASRKDRGPVGELF
TRBJ1-1,10,TRBV18,TRBD1,ASSPTGDVEI
TRBJ2-4,11,TRBV12-3/TRBV12-4,.,ASSLGQEHIQY
TRBJ2-5,15,TRBV3-1,.,ASSQDIGGAVEETQY
TRBJ2-2,10,TRBV4-1,TRBD2,ASSHSGGGLF
TRBJ2-7,14,TRBV7-9,TRBD2,ASSGGTKPPSGEQY
TRBJ2-2,13,TRBV18,.,ASSPPMGETGELF
TRBJ2-1,10,TRBV14,.,ASSQRNNEQF
TRBJ2-7,11,TRBV7-9,TRBD1,ASTLGQGYEQY
TRBJ2-1,10,TRBV19,.,ASSRFGNEQF
TRBJ2-1,16,TRBV20-1,TRBD2,SARDQTSGRASYNEQF
TRBJ2-1,14,TRBV5-6,.,ASSLGLTRLNNEQF
TRBJ2-5,13,TRBV10-2,TRBD1,ASSEYRQGWETQY
TRBJ1-2,13,TRBV7-9,.,ASSLATQGSDGYT
TRBJ1-2,12,TRBV12-3/TRBV12-4,.,ASRFIAGYYGYT
TRBJ1-5,14,TRBV11-2,.,ASSQFGAAVGQPQH
TRBJ2-1,18,TRBV21-1,.,ASSKSNRAETSEFLNERF
TRBJ2-7,12,TRBV12-3/TRBV12-4,.,ASSLAYPAYEQY
TRBJ2-1,13,TRBV24-1,TRBD1,ATSDFRDRLNEQF
TRBJ2-3,15,TRBV5-8,.,ASSPGRVRASTDTQY
TRBJ2-1,13,TRBV28,.,ASSRAGLSYNEQF
TRBJ2-3,13,TRBV5-1,TRBD1,ASSWTGEGTDTQY
TRBJ2-2,17,TRBV5-1,.,ASSFPRDFERLNTGELF
TRBJ2-1,12,TRBV2,.,ASMPGVTYNEQF
TRBJ2-1,15,TRBV5-1,TRBD1,ASSPARGPKPYNEQF
TRBJ2-5,11,TRBV5-5,.,ASSLPSLETQY
TRBJ2-1,11,TRBV5-1,.,ASKQGPYNEQF
TRBJ2-5,11,TRBV10-3,.,AISAWLGETQY
TRBJ2-7,15,TRBV20-1,TRBD2,SARDGSPGTSGYEQY